This T cell receptor beta chain was captured by sequencing in a study of response to subunit inactivated influenza vaccine (dated by TCRdb to 2016 to 2019). Broadly, across the study: Deep quantitative profiling of the T cell receptor repertoire was used in the study to follow responses to a trivalent subunit inactivated influenza vaccine.

Preparation of the library involved RT-PCR. The listed sequencing device is Illumina HiSeq 2500. TCRdb ran its own pipeline on the public reads, namely fastp trimming at Q25 and MiXCR clone calling, and kept in-frame beta chains. Here each entry gathers all rows of one CDR3 protein and keeps the most common genes and DNA. The sample contains around 570,000 distinct CDR3 sequences, around 10% of them found a single time. The ten largest clonotypes hold about 11% of the sample. Comments on this clonotype: Its antigen remains unidentified. No base-level quality is on record; no much larger clone is a single base apart.

Results and caveats for the whole study, not just this receptor: According to the authors, only a limited number of new T cells may be recruited by each seasonal influenza vaccination.

The same sample was also studied in work on T cells expressing NK-cell markers. As noted in the second study: TCR beta cDNA libraries were prepared using 5'RACE template switching, which introduced a universal primer site and unique molecular identifiers. In sorted CD3+CD56+NKG2C+, CD3+CD56+NKG2C- and CD3+CD56-NKG2C+ T-cell subsets from several donors, TCR beta-chain repertoires were profiled. Among the eight sequenced donors, only one was HCMV-seronegative, while the other seven were HCMV-seropositive. To restrict sorting to alphabetaTCR-expressing T cells, an anti-gammadeltaTCR antibody was added in several experiments. For six donors, the dominant CD3+CD56+NKG2C+ clonotypes were among the top 10 CD8+ clonotypes and accounted for roughly 1.0-7.5% of CD8+ T cells. Those dominant clonotypes were again the most abundant among CD3+CD56-NKG2C+ cells in a handful of donors, at about 28.3-65%. Whether the expanded NKG2C-expressing T cell clones were specific for HCMV antigens remained unclear. The eight sequenced donors were randomly selected healthy volunteers, three men and five women. A commercial ELISA kit detecting HCMV-specific IgG in serum was used to determine HCMV serostatus. Peripheral blood mononuclear cells were isolated from blood by Ficoll density gradient centrifugation. For a handful of donors, bulk peripheral blood T-cell repertoires were also sequenced from unsorted PBMC. Synthesis of cDNA was primed from the TCR beta constant segment and was followed by two consecutive PCR amplification steps. The libraries were sequenced on Illumina HiSeq 2000/2500, MiSeq or NextSeq, producing 2 x 150 bp reads. Reads were demultiplexed and grouped by UMI with MIGEC, and clonotypes were assembled and quantified with MiTCR. To exclude erroneous sequences, any TCR cDNA sequence not supported by at least two reads was discarded. The tcR package was used for downstream repertoire analysis, with clonotypes matched between fractions based on CDR3 nucleotide sequence plus V segment. Antigen specificity was annotated against VDJdb with VDJmatch, allowing one amino acid substitution in CDR3.

The sequencing here drew on PBMCs from blood, taken on the day of vaccination. This clonotype was obtained from a man aged 50-59 years who received an inactivated influenza vaccine. Donor details come from another sample of the same person, matched by shared clones.

This receptor carries the CDR3 CASSPRAGAGELFF. At the DNA level, the sequence is TGTGCCAGCAGCCCACGGGCCGGCGCTGGGGAGCTGTTTTTT. The rearrangement joined TRBV14 to TRBJ2-2, with no reliable assignment of the D segment. From cysteine to phenylalanine, the CDR3 is 14 amino acids long. Only the CDR3 DNA is retained, 42 bases long and in frame from the first base. Deletion took 4 bases off V and 8 bases off J, with a span of 14 bases between the germline ends. Reading the germline V gene gives CDR1 SGHDN and CDR2 FVKESK.